The 7 T cell receptor beta chains reported below all come from one sample, sequenced in a study of blood T cell repertoires in COVID-19. Repertoires were generated with immunoSEQ multiplex PCR, while TCRdb's copy carries only in-frame clones and drops some. The data contain over 200,000 clones, around 85% of them singletons. Sample: peripheral blood. These receptor sequences come from a man aged 35 to 55 with acute or convalescent COVID-19.

This clone was recorded only once. The chain is built from TRBV6-2 or TRBV6-3 and TRBJ2-7; D gene ambiguous. The ends were cut back, 4 bases at V and 2 bases at J, with 15 bases in the middle. The germline V gene encodes CDR1 MNHEY and CDR2 SVGEGT. The CDR3 length is 15 residues. The CDR3 loop is CASSSADKNPYEQYF. Written as DNA, the CDR3 is TGTGCCAGCAGTTCCGCCGACAAAAACCCCTACGAGCAGTACTTC.

This rearrangement joins TRBV5-1 to TRBJ2-5; D gene uncertain. The length of the CDR3 is 13 residues. Trimming removed 1 base at V and 2 bases at J, with 6 bases between. Germline assignment: CDR1 SGHRS and CDR2 YFSETQ. The CDR3 bases are TGCGCCAGCAGCTTGTGGCAGCAAGAGACCCAGTACTTC. This sequence encodes CASSLWQQETQYF. Full variable domain (rest looked up from reference TRBV5-1 and TRBJ2-5): KAGVTQTPRYLIKTRGQQVTLSCSPISGHRSVSWYQQTPGQGLQFLFEYFSETQRNKGNFPGRFSGRQFSNSRSEMNVSTLELGDSALYLCASSLWQQETQYFGPGTRLLVL.

This clone has at least ten counts. The V gene is TRBV5-1, the J gene TRBJ1-4, with TRBD1 identical over 9 bases. The CDR3 has 14 amino acids. V was clipped by 2 bases and J by 5 bases; unmatched bases: 1. Germline-derived CDR1 and CDR2 are SGHRS and YFSETQ. The CDR3: CASSFGQGNEKLFF. The CDR3 coding sequence is TGCGCCAGCAGCTTTGGACAGGGGAATGAAAAACTGTTTTTT.

The rearrangement uses TRBV19 and TRBJ1-5; D gene unclear. The CDR3 is 13 residues long. The V gene's germline CDR1 is LNHDA and CDR2 SQIVND (reference sequence). V was pared by 5 bases and J by 6 bases, with 11 bases between. CDR3 DNA sequence: TGTGCCAGTAGTCGGGGTTGGGGTCAGCCCCAGCATTTT. Translation gives CASSRGWGQPQHF. The whole variable domain, filled in from reference TRBV19 and TRBJ1-5, reads DGGITQSPKYLFRKEGQNVTLSCEQNLNHDAMYWYRQDPGQGLRLIYYSQIVNDFQKGDIAEGYSVSREKKESFPLTVTSAQKNPTAFYLCASSRGWGQPQHFGDGTRLSIL.

The rearrangement links TRBV6-5 to TRBJ1-6, with D perhaps TRBD1 (6 bases). Germline V CDR1 and CDR2: MNHEY, SVGAGI. Between the trimmed V and J ends, which lost 2 bases and 9 bases, there was a span of 17 bases. The CDR3 totals 16 residues. The CDR3 sequence is CASSYDNDRFSSPLHF. The DNA of the CDR3 is TGTGCCAGCAGTTACGACAACGACAGGTTTAGTTCACCCCTCCACTTT.

This chain uses TRBV10-1 with TRBJ1-6, with 7 bases aligning to TRBD1. Germline V lookup: CDR1 WNHNN, CDR2 SYGVQD (reference sequence). The CDR3 length is 15 residues. V trimming: 8 bases; J trimming: 0 bases; junction bases outside the gene matches: 4. The CDR3 here is CASPRDSSYNSPLHF. In DNA, the CDR3 is TGCGCCAGCCCCAGGGACAGCTCCTATAATTCACCCCTCCACTTT.

This chain uses TRBV7-2 with TRBJ1-1, with 7 bases fitting TRBD1. Trimming removed 3 bases from V and 7 bases from J; junction bases left unmatched: 5. Germline V gives CDR1 SGHTA, CDR2 FQGNSA. The CDR3 extends over 13 amino acids. In DNA, the CDR3 is TGTGCCAGCAGCTTCCAGACAGGGTTTGAAGCTTTCTTT. Its protein is CASSFQTGFEAFF.